This section outlines one T cell receptor beta chain sequence together with its context. Its antigen has not been determined. Base qualities are not provided; no much larger clone lies one nucleotide away. The CDR3 measures 15 amino acids from cysteine to phenylalanine. This entry keeps only the CDR3 DNA: 45 bases, framed from base 1. Sequences PRHDT (CDR1) and FYEKMQ (CDR2) are obtained from the germline V gene (reference sequence). V has 7 bases trimmed and J has 3 bases trimmed; junction bases matching no gene number 12. Collaborating institutions collected whole blood in K2EDTA tubes following their own protocols. Collaborator samples were shipped for TCRbeta analysis as frozen whole blood, isolated PBMCs, or DNA extracted from either sample type. The data were obtained in a study of blood T cell repertoires in COVID-19 (dated by TCRdb to 2020 to 2021). For context, the study as a whole: Collaborator samples came from the United States, Italy and Spain and covered acute and convalescent phases of COVID-19. The prospective study material was composed of cDNA or gDNA derived from T cells, B-cell-depleted T cells, or PBMCs. The dataset comprised deeply sampled blood TCRbeta repertoires from subjects exposed to, actively infected with, or recovered from COVID-19. The repertoires were released in a freely available public database meant as a resource for research on the immune response to SARS-CoV-2. The samples were drawn from the first 160 participants of the ongoing ImmuneRACE study and from over 950 subjects provided by 6 global collaborators. Nearly every sample came with metadata listing a de-identified subject ID, COVID-19 status, age in years and sex. HLA class I and class II types, where available, came from metadata supplied by the sample provider rather than from assay-based typing.

TCRbeta CDR3 regions were amplified from genomic DNA using the immunoSEQ Assay, a bias-controlled multiplex PCR. As for the authors' bioinformatics: The number of nucleated cells in each sample was estimated by amplification of reference gene primers within the assay. To quantify the absolute abundance of each unique TCRbeta CDR3 rearrangement, sequence reads were collapsed and filtered. For each sample, productive Simpson clonality was calculated as the square root of Simpson's diversity index over productive rearrangements. The source is immuneACCESS, and TCRdb retained only in-frame sequences with V and J called. Part of the clones is not carried over; for the studies checked, unresolved V genes explain less than half of this, and the remainder is unexplained. From that table come the V and J calls and clone size; the DNA was used to work out D and trimming. This sample lists about 120,000 clones; over 60% were detected once. Of the sample, roughly 35% is held by the ten largest clones.

Overall study results and their limits: How much clinical and demographic metadata was included differed by source and by participant, and the metadata was provided uncurated.

This TCR was sampled from a middle-aged man with active or convalescent COVID-19. The rearranged chain carries TRBV13 and TRBJ2-7, with 7 bases aligning to TRBD2. Sequenced sample: peripheral blood. The nucleotide sequence is TGTGCCAGCAACCTACGGGGGGTAAGGGACTACGAGCAGTACTTC. This gives the protein CASNLRGVRDYEQYF.